The T cell receptor beta chain described here comes from a study of blood T cell repertoires in COVID-19 (dated by TCRdb to the early 2020s). About the investigation overall: Samples from collaborators originated in the United States, Italy and Spain and spanned both the acute and convalescent phases of COVID-19. The material from the prospective study consisted of cDNA or gDNA derived from T cells, B-cell-depleted T cells, or PBMCs. A freely available public database, intended as a resource for researchers studying the immune response to SARS-CoV-2, is where the repertoires were released. Nearly every sample came with metadata listing a de-identified subject ID, COVID-19 status, age in years and sex. Samples were obtained from the ongoing ImmuneRACE study (first 160 participants) and from 1,000 to 1,500 subjects provided by 6 global collaborators. The dataset comprised deeply sampled blood TCRbeta repertoires from subjects exposed to, actively infected with, or recovered from COVID-19. Where available, HLA class I and class II types were obtained from metadata supplied by the sample provider rather than from assay-based typing.

Whole blood was collected in K2EDTA tubes by collaborating institutions according to the institutions' own protocols. Collaborator samples were shipped for TCRbeta analysis as frozen whole blood, isolated PBMCs, or DNA extracted from either sample type. In the case of this clone: Its antigen remains undetermined. Qualities for individual bases were not recorded, and no much larger clone is one base off.

Here is what the overall study found, with its caveats: How much clinical and demographic metadata was included differed by source and by participant, and the metadata was provided uncurated.

The cysteine opens and the phenylalanine closes a CDR3 of 16 amino acids. Only CDR3 DNA remains: 48 bases, in frame from the first base. Trimming takes 1 base from V and 4 bases from J, and the germline ends sit 12 bases apart. CDR1 and CDR2 were assigned from the germline V gene as SGHRS and YFSETQ. TCRbeta CDR3 regions were amplified from genomic DNA using the immunoSEQ Assay, a bias-controlled multiplex PCR. As for the authors' bioinformatics: Nucleated cell counts per sample were estimated from amplification of reference gene primers within the assay. To quantify the absolute abundance of each unique TCRbeta CDR3 rearrangement, sequence reads were collapsed and filtered. For each sample, productive Simpson clonality was calculated as the square root of Simpson's diversity index over productive rearrangements. TCRdb holds this immuneACCESS table with in-frame rearrangements only. Some clones are missing; in checked studies, unresolved V genes explain under half, and the rest has no known cause. V, J and clone size were drawn from that table, and D and trimming were deduced from the DNA. The table for this sample lists tens of thousands of clones; around 83% of them were counted only once. The top ten hold roughly 25% of the sample.

The receptor was isolated from a man aged 55 to 70 with acute or convalescent COVID-19. The material sequenced was peripheral blood. Here the chain combines TRBV5-1 and TRBJ1-6, and perhaps TRBD1 as D gene, on 6 matching bases. Read as DNA, the sequence is TGCGCCAGCAGCTTGATGGCAGGGACATATAATTCACCCCTCCACTTT. Its protein is CASSLMAGTYNSPLHF.